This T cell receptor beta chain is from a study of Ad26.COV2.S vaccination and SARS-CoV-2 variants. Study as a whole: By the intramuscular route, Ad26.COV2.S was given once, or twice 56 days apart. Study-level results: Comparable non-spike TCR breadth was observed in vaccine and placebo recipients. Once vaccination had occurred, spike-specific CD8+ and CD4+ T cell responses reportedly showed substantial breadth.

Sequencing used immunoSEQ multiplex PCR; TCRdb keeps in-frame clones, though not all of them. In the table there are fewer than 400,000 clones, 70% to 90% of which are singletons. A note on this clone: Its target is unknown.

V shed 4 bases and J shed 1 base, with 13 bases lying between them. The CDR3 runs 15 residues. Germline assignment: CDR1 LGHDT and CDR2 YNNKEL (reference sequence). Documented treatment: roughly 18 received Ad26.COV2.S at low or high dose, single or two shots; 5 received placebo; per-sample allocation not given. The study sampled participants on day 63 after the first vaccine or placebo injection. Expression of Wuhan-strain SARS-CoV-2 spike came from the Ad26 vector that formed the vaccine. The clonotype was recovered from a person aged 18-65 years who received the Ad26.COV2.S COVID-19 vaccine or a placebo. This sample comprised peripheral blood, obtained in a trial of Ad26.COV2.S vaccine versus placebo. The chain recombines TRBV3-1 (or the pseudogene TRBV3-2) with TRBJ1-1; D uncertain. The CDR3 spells CASSPRGVENTEAFF. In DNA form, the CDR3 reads TGTGCCAGCAGCCCTCGTGGGGTGGAGAACACTGAAGCTTTCTTT.